Listed here are 2 T cell receptor beta chains from one sample, sequenced in a study of blood T cell repertoires in COVID-19. Only in-frame clones appear in the TCRdb table, and some are missing; sequencing was by immunoSEQ multiplex PCR. The table records 120,000 to 150,000 clones, over 75% of them present only once. Sequencing was carried out using peripheral blood. The receptors stem from a man between 18 and 35 years old with COVID-19, enrolled during active disease.

This sequence joins TRBV3-1 (or the pseudogene TRBV3-2) and TRBJ2-7; TRBD2 aligns across 9 bases. This CDR3 spans 16 amino acids. The germline V gene encodes CDR1 LGHDT and CDR2 YNNKEL (reference sequence). J lost 4 bases, V lost 4 bases, and 11 bases had no gene match. The CDR3 DNA sequence: TGTGCCAGCAGCCCCCCCTTTAGCGGGAGAGGGTACGAGCAGTACTTC. It yields the protein CASSPPFSGRGYEQYF.

V and J are TRBV5-1 and TRBJ1-1, with D tentatively TRBD1 (5 bases). With 3 bases removed from V and 3 bases from J, the gap between germline ends came to 9 bases. Germline CDR1 is SGHRS and CDR2 is YFSETQ. The CDR3 sequence is 13 residues long. The CDR3 bases are TGCGCCAGCAGCTCGGACACCTACACTGAAGCTTTCTTT. This codes for CASSSDTYTEAFF.